This TCR beta chain appears in the sequencing data of a study of identical twins. The CDR3 is made up of 15 amino acids. From germline, CDR1 is SEHNR and CDR2 FQNEAQ (reference sequence). The junction had 9 bases not matched to a gene; V was cut back by 4 bases and J by 7 bases. A remark on this clonotype: Its antigen is unidentified.

TCRdb analysed the 5' RACE reads with MiXCR anew, one entry per CDR3 protein. The data contain around 480,000 distinct CDR3 sequences, about 13% of them singletons. Every one of the donors was a healthy Caucasian. Study conclusions and caveats: Findings came from cross-sectional statistics, without long-term follow-up of donors.

The same sample was also studied in work on yellow fever vaccine responses in identical twins.

Sequencing was done on a sample of CD4+ T cells sorted from blood. This TCR derives from a young woman in good health. The rearrangement uses TRBV7-9 and TRBJ2-7, with TRBD1 identical over 11 bases. The DNA for the CDR3 is TGTGCCAGCAGCTCGCCGGGACAGGGGGTATGGGAGCAGTACTTC. Its protein product is CASSSPGQGVWEQYF.